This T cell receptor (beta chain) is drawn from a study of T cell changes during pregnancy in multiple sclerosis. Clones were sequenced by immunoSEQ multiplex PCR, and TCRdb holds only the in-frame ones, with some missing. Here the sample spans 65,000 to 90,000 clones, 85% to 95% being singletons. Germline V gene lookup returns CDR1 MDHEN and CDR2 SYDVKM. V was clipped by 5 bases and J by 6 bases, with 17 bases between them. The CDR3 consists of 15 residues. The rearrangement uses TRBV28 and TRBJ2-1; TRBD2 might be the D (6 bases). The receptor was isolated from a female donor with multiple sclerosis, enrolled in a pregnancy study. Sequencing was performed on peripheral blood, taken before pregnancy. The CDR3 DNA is TGTGCCAGCAGTCTCTTCGGGGGAGTGGTCAATGAGCAGTTCTTC. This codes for CASSLFGGVVNEQFF.